A single T cell receptor (beta chain) is shown here with its context. Germline assignment: CDR1 KGHSH and CDR2 LQKENI. The CDR3 spans 15 residues. The V gene end was trimmed by 5 bases and the J gene end by 1 base; junction bases not matched to a gene: 5. These data are taken from a study of blood T cell repertoires in COVID-19. Followed longitudinally, the Seattle patients had been enrolled during active infection. In the original processing: Estimation of nucleated cell counts was performed using reference gene primer amplification. Libraries were prepared by immunoSEQ multiplex PCR; TCRdb keeps only in-frame clonotypes and omits some of them. That table supplies the V and J calls and clone size; D and trimming were determined from the DNA. The sample shows around 220,000 clones, roughly 86% of them seen only once.

This chain uses TRBV18 with TRBJ2-5; TRBD1 matches 9 bases. The sample taken for sequencing was peripheral blood. The receptor was isolated from a woman aged 45-65 years with COVID-19, enrolled during active disease. CDR3 DNA: TGTGCCAGCTCAGCTTGGACAGGGGTCCAAGAGACCCAGTACTTC. Protein sequence: CASSAWTGVQETQYF.